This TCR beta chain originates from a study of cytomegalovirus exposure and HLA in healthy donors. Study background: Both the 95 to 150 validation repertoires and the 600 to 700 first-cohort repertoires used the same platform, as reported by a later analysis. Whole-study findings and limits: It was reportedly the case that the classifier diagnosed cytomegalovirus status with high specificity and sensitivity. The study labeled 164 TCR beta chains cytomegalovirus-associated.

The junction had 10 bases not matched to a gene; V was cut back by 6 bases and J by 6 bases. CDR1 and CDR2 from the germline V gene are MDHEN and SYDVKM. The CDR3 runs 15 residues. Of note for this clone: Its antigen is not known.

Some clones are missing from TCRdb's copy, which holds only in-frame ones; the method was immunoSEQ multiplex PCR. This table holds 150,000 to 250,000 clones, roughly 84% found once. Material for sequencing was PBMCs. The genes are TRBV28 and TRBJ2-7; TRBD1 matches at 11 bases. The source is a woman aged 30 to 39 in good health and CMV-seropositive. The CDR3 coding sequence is TGTGCCAGCAGCCCCACCGGGACAGGGGGGAGCGAGCAGTACTTC. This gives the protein CASSPTGTGGSEQYF.